The 25 T cell receptor beta chains below come from one sample, sequenced in a study of post-analysis software for immune sequencing data. Study-wide results and limits: Four or five TRBV segments were more frequent in patients than controls; TRBV5-6, TRBV5-1 and TRBV20-1 belonged to this group.

Each TCR beta cDNA library carried unique molecular identifiers. One entry per CDR3 protein results from TCRdb running MiXCR on the PCR reads. The repertoire holds 650,000 to 900,000 distinct CDR3 sequences, about 43% seen once, with 4.9% in the top ten. These receptors are not linked to any known antigen. The material sequenced was blood. Every receptor here comes from a girl aged 10 to 17 with multiple sclerosis.

This sequence joins TRBV12-3 or TRBV12-4 and TRBJ2-1; TRBD1 matches at 9 bases. The CDR3 loop spans 17 amino acids. V was clipped by 0 bases and J by 6 bases; unmatched bases: 9. The chain's CDR3 is CASSLAPGTGITNEQFF. The CDR3 DNA reads as TGTGCCAGCAGTTTAGCCCCCGGGACAGGGATAACCAATGAGCAGTTCTTC.

The chain joins TRBV5-4 to TRBJ2-1, with D possibly TRBD2 on 5 matching bases. Trimming left V 3 bases short and J 0 bases short, with 10 bases between. The germline V gene encodes CDR1 SGHNT and CDR2 YYREEE (reference sequence). There are 15 residues in the CDR3. The CDR3 loop reads CASSSKRSSYNEQFF. DNA of the CDR3: TGTGCCAGCAGCTCAAAGCGGAGCTCCTACAATGAGCAGTTCTTC.

The chain links TRBV29-1 to TRBJ2-3, with 7 bases fitting TRBD1. In germline, CDR1 is SQVTM, CDR2 ANQGSEA. The CDR3 is 16 residues long. V lost 3 bases to trimming and J lost 0 bases; unmatched junction nucleotides: 9. CDR3 residues: CSVDGKQGSSTDTQYF. CDR3 DNA: TGCAGCGTTGATGGGAAACAGGGGTCTAGCACAGATACGCAGTATTTT.

The V and J genes are TRBV12-3 or TRBV12-4 and TRBJ1-1; 8 nucleotides match TRBD1. The V and J ends lost 6 bases and 6 bases, in that order; junction bases with no gene match: 6. The CDR3 extends over 13 amino acids. This CDR3 reads CASSLGQDAEAFF. The CDR3 nucleotides are TGTGCCAGCAGCCTGGGACAGGACGCTGAAGCTTTCTTT.

The rearrangement links TRBV12-3 or TRBV12-4 to TRBJ1-2; TRBD1 matches 10 bases. The trim removed 4 bases at V and 7 bases at J, leaving 3 bases unmatched. The CDR3 is 13 amino acids. Here the CDR3 reads CASSSTGGGGYTF. The CDR3 bases are TGTGCCAGCAGTTCGACAGGGGGCGGTGGCTACACCTTC.

The chain couples TRBV27 to TRBJ2-1; D may be TRBD1 (6 bases). The CDR3 covers 13 residues. The V and J ends lost 5 bases and 8 bases respectively, with 13 bases between them. Per germline, CDR1 MNHEY and CDR2 SMNVEV (reference sequence). DNA of the CDR3: TGTGCCAGCAGTGCTACAGGGCTCGATGAGCAGTTCTTC. This translates into CASSATGLDEQFF.

This clonotype was seen a handful of times. V gene TRBV5-1 combines with J gene TRBJ2-1; TRBD2 aligns across 7 bases. The germline gives CDR1 SGHRS, CDR2 YFSETQ. Trimming at V came to 0 bases and at J to 2 bases, leaving 5 bases not matched to a gene. The CDR3 sequence is 16 residues long. The DNA of the CDR3 is TGCGCCAGCAGCTTGGGTGCGGGAGACCCCTACAATGAGCAGTTCTTC. Residues: CASSLGAGDPYNEQFF.

The rearrangement uses TRBV7-6 and TRBJ1-4, with 11 bases identical to TRBD1. Germline lookup yields CDR1 SGHVS and CDR2 FNYEAQ. V gave up 4 bases and J gave up 8 bases; unmatched junction bases: 3. The CDR3 extends over 14 amino acids. CDR3 DNA sequence: TGTGCCAGCAGCTGGGGACAGGGGGAAGAAAAACTGTTTTTT. Encoded protein: CASSWGQGEEKLFF.

This clonotype came up a few times. The rearrangement links TRBV7-9 to TRBJ2-1, with D possibly being TRBD2 (6 bases). The CDR3 covers 16 residues. In germline, CDR1 is SEHNR, CDR2 FQNEAQ (reference sequence). Trimming pared 5 bases from V and 3 bases from J, leaving 17 bases between. In DNA form, the CDR3 reads TGTGCCAGCAGCCGTGGAGGGGAGAGACTCTACAATGAGCAGTTCTTC. The encoded protein is CASSRGGERLYNEQFF.

The chain combines TRBV6-5 with TRBJ2-3; D possibly corresponds to TRBD1 (6 bases). The CDR3 has 14 residues. Trimming took 5 bases from V and 3 from J, leaving 12 bases between them. Looked up from germline, CDR1 is MNHEY and CDR2 is SVGAGI. In DNA form, the CDR3 reads TGTGCCAGCAGTCAAGGGGGAGCGACAGATACGCAGTATTTT. It encodes CASSQGGATDTQYF.

The chain carries TRBV28 and TRBJ2-3, with 11 bases identical to TRBD2. Germline V CDR1 and CDR2: MDHEN, SYDVKM. The ends lost 6 bases at V and 5 bases at J; junction bases unmatched: 10. CDR3 length: 16 residues. CDR3: CASRRPGLAVRDTQYF. For the CDR3, the DNA is TGTGCCAGCAGAAGACCGGGACTAGCGGTTAGAGATACGCAGTATTTT.

This chain's CDR3 is CSVERAGGYNEQYF. The CDR3 DNA sequence: TGCAGCGTTGAAAGAGCGGGAGGTTACAATGAGCAGTACTTC. The chain joins TRBV29-1 to TRBJ2-7, with 9 bases aligning to TRBD2. The V and J ends lost 2 bases and 7 bases, in that order; junction bases with no gene match: 9. Germline CDR1 is SQVTM and CDR2 is ANQGSEA. The CDR3 extends over 14 amino acids.

This chain links TRBV9 with TRBJ1-1, with D unresolved. Germline CDR1 and CDR2: SGDLS and YYNGEE. This CDR3 has 14 amino acids. The V and J ends lost 5 bases and 1 base respectively, with 12 bases between them. The DNA of the CDR3 is TGTGCCAGCAGATGCTTGGGATCGAACACTGAAGCTTTCTTT. The encoded protein is CASRCLGSNTEAFF.

The genes are TRBV24-1 and TRBJ1-5; TRBD1 aligns across 11 bases. CDR3 length: 18 residues. V lost 2 bases to trimming and J lost 0 bases; unmatched junction nucleotides: 5. Germline CDR1 and CDR2: KGHDR and SFDVKD. The CDR3 loop reads CATSDWTGGIISNQPQHF. The CDR3 DNA sequence: TGTGCCACCAGTGATTGGACAGGGGGCATAATTAGCAATCAGCCCCAGCATTTT.

V is TRBV7-2 and J is TRBJ2-5; D not resolved. Germline V CDR1 and CDR2: SGHTA, FQGNSA. This CDR3 is built from 13 residues. V was trimmed by 0 bases and J by 6 bases, leaving 8 bases between them. The CDR3 region is CASSLAIAQTQYF. Written as DNA, the CDR3 is TGTGCCAGCAGCTTAGCCATTGCACAGACCCAGTACTTC. The whole variable domain, remainder taken from reference TRBV7-2 and TRBJ2-5, is GAGVSQSPSNKVTEKGKDVELRCDPISGHTALYWYRQSLGQGLEFLIYFQGNSAPDKSGLPSDRFSAERTGGSVSTLTIQRTQQEDSAVYLCASSLAIAQTQYFGPGTRLLVL.

CDR3: CSVAGGNSNQPQHF. The CDR3 DNA follows: TGCAGCGTTGCAGGGGGGAATAGCAATCAGCCCCAGCATTTT. The V call is TRBV29-1, the J call TRBJ1-5; TRBD1 matches at 7 bases. J was trimmed by 0 bases and V by 4 bases; bases with no gene match: 3. The CDR3 runs 14 residues. The germline V gene has CDR1 SQVTM and CDR2 ANQGSEA.

This chain uses TRBV7-2 with TRBJ1-2; no definite D call. Germline V gene sequence: CDR1 SGHTA, CDR2 FQGNSA. Deletions cut 5 bases from V and 5 bases from J, with 18 bases between. The CDR3 totals 15 residues. The CDR3 spells CASSRYSGAEYGYTF. The CDR3 region has the DNA TGTGCCAGCAGCCGTTATTCCGGAGCGGAGTATGGCTACACCTTC.

The rearrangement uses TRBV6-2 or TRBV6-3 and TRBJ1-1; 9 nucleotides align to TRBD1. Unmatched junction bases numbered 5, after V lost 6 bases and J lost 3 bases. Germline V gene data show CDR1 as MNHEY and CDR2 as SVGEGT. The CDR3 runs 14 residues. The CDR3 DNA reads TGTGCCAGCAGCCCACAGGGGGCAGACACTGAAGCTTTCTTT. This codes for CASSPQGADTEAFF.

This clonotype was seen a handful of times. The chain uses TRBV20-1 and TRBJ1-5; 7 bases are shared with TRBD1. Germline assignment: CDR1 DFQATT and CDR2 SNEGSKA (reference sequence). The length of the CDR3 is 13 residues. V shed 5 bases, J shed 3 bases, and the junction held 4 bases outside the gene matches. CDR3 bases: TGCAGTGCTGCACAGGGGTACAATCAGCCCCAGCATTTT. This translates into CSAAQGYNQPQHF.

The CDR3 loop is CASSQDWPLVTYEQYF. The CDR3 DNA follows: TGCGCCAGCAGCCAAGATTGGCCCTTGGTAACCTACGAGCAGTACTTC. The chain carries TRBV4-1 and TRBJ2-7; D is unresolved. With 0 bases removed from V and 2 bases from J, the gap between germline ends came to 14 bases. The V gene's germline CDR1 is MGHRA and CDR2 YSYEKL. The CDR3 contains 16 residues.

V gene TRBV12-3 or TRBV12-4 combines with J gene TRBJ2-1; TRBD2 matches at 15 bases. The CDR3 totals 16 residues. Germline trimming cut 3 bases from V and 7 bases from J; bases unmatched to any gene: 4. The CDR3 here is CASSFGLAGGRNEQFF. The CDR3 nucleotides are TGTGCCAGCAGTTTTGGACTAGCGGGAGGGCGAAATGAGCAGTTCTTC.

This clonotype was picked up a small number of times. The J gene is TRBJ2-7, the V gene TRBV20-1; TRBD2 matches at 11 bases. V trimming: 4 bases; J trimming: 6 bases; junction bases outside the gene matches: 5. The germline CDR1 and CDR2 sequences are DFQATT and SNEGSKA (reference sequence). This CDR3 contains 13 residues. Here the CDR3 DNA reads TGCAGTGCTACTAGCGGGAGGACCTCCGAGCAGTACTTC. Encoded protein: CSATSGRTSEQYF.

The chain recombines TRBV13 with TRBJ2-7, with TRBD2 matching over 14 bases. The J segment lost 4 bases and the V segment lost 3 bases, leaving 5 bases of the junction unmatched. Germline CDR1 PRHDT, CDR2 FYEKMQ (reference sequence). The CDR3 length is 16 residues. CDR3 sequence reads: CASSFGTSGSFYEQYF. CDR3 nucleotide sequence: TGTGCCAGCAGCTTTGGGACTAGCGGGAGTTTTTACGAGCAGTACTTC.

The chain joins TRBV10-3 to TRBJ2-1; D is unclear. CDR1 and CDR2 (germline): ENHRY, SYGVKD. V lost 4 bases and J 6 bases, leaving 7 bases between the germline ends. The length of the CDR3 is 12 residues. The CDR3 reads CAISVRVNEQFF. The DNA for the CDR3 is TGTGCCATCAGTGTAAGAGTCAATGAGCAGTTCTTC.

Notes on this clonotype: Sequence at one end of the junction differs from germline and may be a read error. The CDR3 loop reads CATNRDLGRAYEQYF. DNA of the CDR3: TGTGCCACCAACAGAGATCTGGGCAGAGCCTACGAGCAGTACTTC. The chain carries TRBV15 and TRBJ2-7, with D unclear. This CDR3 spans 15 amino acids. In germline, CDR1 is LNHNV, CDR2 YYDKDF (reference sequence).